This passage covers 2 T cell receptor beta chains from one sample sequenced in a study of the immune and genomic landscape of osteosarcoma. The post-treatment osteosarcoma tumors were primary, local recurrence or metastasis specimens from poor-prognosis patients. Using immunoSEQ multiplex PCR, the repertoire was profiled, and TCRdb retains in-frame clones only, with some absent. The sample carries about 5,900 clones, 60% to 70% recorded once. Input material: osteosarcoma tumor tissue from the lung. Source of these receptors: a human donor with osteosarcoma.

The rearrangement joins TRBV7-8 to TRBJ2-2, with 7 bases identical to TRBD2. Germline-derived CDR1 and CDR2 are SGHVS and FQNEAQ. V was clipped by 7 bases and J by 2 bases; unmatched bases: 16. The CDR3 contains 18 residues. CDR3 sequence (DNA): TGTGCCAGCACCCCGGAGGCCCGGGGGGATTTTAACACCGGGGAGCTGTTTTTT. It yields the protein CASTPEARGDFNTGELFF.

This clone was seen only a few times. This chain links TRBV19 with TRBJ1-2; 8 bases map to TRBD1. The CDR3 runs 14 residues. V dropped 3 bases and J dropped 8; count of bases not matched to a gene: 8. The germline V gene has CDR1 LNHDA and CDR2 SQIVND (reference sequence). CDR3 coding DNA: TGTGCCAGTAGTATCTCTCAGGGGGCCGGAGGCTACACCTTC. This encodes CASSISQGAGGYTF.